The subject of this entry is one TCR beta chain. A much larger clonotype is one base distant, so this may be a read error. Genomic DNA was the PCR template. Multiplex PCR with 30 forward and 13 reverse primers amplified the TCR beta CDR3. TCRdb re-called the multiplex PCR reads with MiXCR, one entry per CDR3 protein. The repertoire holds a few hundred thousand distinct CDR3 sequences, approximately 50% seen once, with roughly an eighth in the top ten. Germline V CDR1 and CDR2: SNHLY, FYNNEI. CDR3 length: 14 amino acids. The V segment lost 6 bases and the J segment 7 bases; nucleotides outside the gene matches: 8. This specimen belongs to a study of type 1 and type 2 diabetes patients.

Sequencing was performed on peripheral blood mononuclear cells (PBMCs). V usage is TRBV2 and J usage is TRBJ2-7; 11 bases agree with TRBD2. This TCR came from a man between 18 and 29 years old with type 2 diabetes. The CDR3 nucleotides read TGTGCCAGCAGGGGGACTAGCGGTCCTGGGGAGCAGTACTTC. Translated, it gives CASRGTSGPGEQYF.